Following are 13 T cell receptor beta chains from one sample sequenced in a study of metastatic and nonmetastatic thyroid tumors. Via MiXCR, TCRdb re-called the PCR reads. The sample yields some 30,000 clones, roughly a fifth seen once. Prior to thyroid surgery, none of the patients had received any treatment. Sample: blood. These receptors were taken from a female donor with papillary thyroid cancer or a benign thyroid nodule (not recorded which). Some clones in this sample may be carry-over from other donors' samples.

This clone was seen repeatedly, ten times or more. The chain links TRBV19 to TRBJ2-1, with TRBD1 as a possible D gene (6 bases). The CDR3 contains 15 residues. Germline V gives CDR1 LNHDA, CDR2 SQIVND (reference sequence). V lost 7 bases and J lost 4, with 17 bases in between. The CDR3 protein is CASMRGTNEYNEQFF. CDR3 nucleotides: TGTGCCAGTATGAGGGGGACAAATGAATACAATGAGCAGTTCTTC.

In this sample, this clone turned up many times. This sample also contains other DNA sequences that code for the same CDR3. The chain joins TRBV6-6 to TRBJ2-1; perhaps TRBD2 as D (6 bases). CDR3 size: 14 residues. V lost 2 bases to trimming and J lost 8 bases, with 13 bases between them. CDR1 and CDR2 from the germline V gene are MNHNY and SVGAGI (reference sequence). CDR3 sequence: CASSYQRRDHEQFF. The CDR3 nucleotides read TGTGCCAGCAGTTACCAAAGGCGGGATCATGAGCAGTTCTTC.

This clone was seen at least ten times. The chain is built from TRBV5-1 and TRBJ2-7; TRBD1 might be the D (6 bases). The CDR3 loop spans 15 amino acids. V lost 2 bases to trimming and J lost 2 bases, with 14 bases between them. Germline V CDR1 and CDR2: SGHRS, YFSETQ. The CDR3 bases are TGCGCCAGCAGCTTACCGACGGACAGCACCTACGAGCAGTACTTC. Residues: CASSLPTDSTYEQYF.

V is TRBV5-1 and J is TRBJ1-1, with TRBD1 identical over 10 bases. Germline CDR1 and CDR2: SGHRS and YFSETQ. CDR3 length equals 17 residues. Trimming took 4 bases from V and 1 from J; bases not matched to a gene: 10. CDR3 nucleotides: TGCGCCAGCAGCCGCCTCACGACAGGGGGCGGGAACACTGAAGCTTTCTTT. Amino acids: CASSRLTTGGGNTEAFF.

The chain carries TRBV14 and TRBJ2-3; D unclear. The V gene's germline CDR1 is SGHDN and CDR2 FVKESK. This CDR3 contains 13 residues. Trimming took 1 base from V and 2 from J, leaving 4 bases between them. CDR3 nucleotide sequence: TGTGCCAGCAGCCAAGGGTACACAGATACGCAGTATTTT. This codes for CASSQGYTDTQYF.

This clone came up many times. The V and J genes are TRBV28 and TRBJ1-1; D is ambiguous. The CDR3 is made up of 13 amino acids. Looked up from germline, CDR1 is MDHEN and CDR2 is SYDVKM. V was clipped by 6 bases and J by 0 bases, with 8 bases between them. CDR3 residues: CASRDSVNTEAFF. CDR3 nucleotide sequence: TGTGCCAGCAGGGATTCGGTGAACACTGAAGCTTTCTTT.

This clone was observed a few times. This rearrangement joins TRBV5-4 to TRBJ2-5; 7 nucleotides line up with TRBD2. The end of the DNA aligns better with TRBJ2-1, so the J call may be wrong. This CDR3 region has 20 residues. In germline, CDR1 is SGHNT, CDR2 YYREEE (reference sequence). The CDR3 nucleotides read TGTGCCAGCAGCTTGACGTTGGGACCTACGTGGCGGGAGATCTACAATGAGCAGTTCTTC. Its protein product is CASSLTLGPTWREIYNEQFF.

This clone has a count of ten or more. V usage is TRBV24-1 and J usage is TRBJ2-7; the D is unclear. Trimming pared 3 bases from V and 3 bases from J, leaving 8 bases between. This CDR3 has 13 residues. In germline, CDR1 is KGHDR, CDR2 SFDVKD. The DNA for the CDR3 is TGTGCCACCAGTGATGACGGCGACTACGAGCAGTACTTC. It is translated as CATSDDGDYEQYF.

This clone was seen ten or more times. The chain uses TRBV12-3 or TRBV12-4 and TRBJ2-3; 11 bases are a match to TRBD2. The CDR3 covers 15 residues. Trimming took 5 bases from V and 1 from J; bases not matched to a gene: 2. Written as DNA, the CDR3 is TGTGCCAGCAGTCTGGGACTAGCGGGCACAGATACGCAGTATTTT. Amino acid sequence: CASSLGLAGTDTQYF.

This chain connects TRBV7-4 to TRBJ2-1, with a weak D call TRBD2 (6 bases). CDR3 length: 16 amino acids. Germline V gene lookup returns CDR1 SGHVT and CDR2 SQSDAQ. V lost 3 bases, J lost 7 bases, and 19 bases lay in between. The CDR3: CASSFWWDWGLNEQFF. The DNA of the CDR3 is TGTGCCAGCAGCTTCTGGTGGGACTGGGGGTTGAATGAGCAGTTCTTC.

This clone was seen at least ten times. The junction departs from the called germline gene at one end, perhaps through a read error. This specimen includes other DNA sequences encoding the same CDR3. CDR3 coding DNA: TGTGCCAGCAGTACCTCGAGGTATCGTGGCTACACCTTT. Amino acid sequence: CASSTSRYRGYTF. V is TRBV12-3 or TRBV12-4 and J is TRBJ1-2; D is unclear. The CDR3 contains 13 residues.

The chain recombines TRBV20-1 with TRBJ1-2, with unresolved D. This CDR3 is built from 11 residues. Between the trimmed V and J ends, which lost 3 bases and 1 base, there was a span of 3 bases. Per the germline V gene, CDR1 is DFQATT and CDR2 is SNEGSKA (reference sequence). The CDR3 DNA reads as TGCAGTGCTAGGCTTAACTATGGCTACACCTTC. Encoded protein: CSARLNYGYTF.

This clone was counted at least ten times. The chain is built from TRBV20-1 and TRBJ1-1; D is unresolved. The germline V gene encodes CDR1 DFQATT and CDR2 SNEGSKA (reference sequence). This CDR3 comprises 11 residues. V shed 0 bases and J shed 6 bases, with 5 bases lying between them. Here the CDR3 reads CSARDLSEAFF. In DNA, the CDR3 is TGCAGTGCTAGAGATCTCTCTGAAGCTTTCTTT.